The following is a T cell receptor beta chain sequence with its context. Its antigen remains unidentified. The CDR3 loop spans 12 amino acids. CDR1 and CDR2 from the germline V gene are SQVTM and ANQGSEA. With 6 bases removed from V and 5 bases from J, the gap between germline ends came to 13 bases. The sample comes from a study of STAT3 mutations in large granular lymphocyte leukemia. Across the study: Roughly 38% of treated T-LGLL patients showed hematologic response to immunosuppression.

Average productive template count per sample was 35,000 to 45,000. The protocol was immunoSEQ multiplex PCR, while the TCRdb copy is restricted to in-frame clones and leaves out a portion. Of about 4,300 clones in the sample, roughly 60% were seen once. Whole-study results and caveats: At least one immunodominant TCR beta clonotype appeared in every T-cell large granular lymphocyte leukemia patient. All newly emerging clones after therapy were STAT3 wild type. In several patients, dominant TCR clone burden exceeded STAT3 mutant burden, suggesting STAT3 mutation arose secondarily.

The sample taken for sequencing was PBMCs. The chain carries TRBV29-1 and TRBJ1-2, with unresolved D. This clonotype was sampled from a human donor with T large granular lymphocyte leukemia. Some clones in this sample may be carry-over from other donors' samples. CDR3 loop: CSVPREGYGYTF. CDR3 DNA sequence: TGCAGCGTACCCCGGGAGGGATATGGCTACACCTTC.